Each of the 31 T cell receptor beta chains below was sequenced from the same sample in a study of shared clonotypes between healthy human individuals. TCRdb's copy holds only in-frame clones and misses some; the assay was immunoSEQ multiplex PCR. The data contain over 950,000 clones, 77% of them singletons. The source material was memory CD4+ T cells from PBMCs. Subset denoted: CD45RA-negative fraction. The receptor set was obtained from a man aged 18 to 35 in good health. Some clones in this sample may be carry-over from other donors' samples.

V gene TRBV5-1 combines with J gene TRBJ2-5; 9 positions agree with TRBD1. In germline, CDR1 is SGHRS, CDR2 YFSETQ. The V and J ends lost 2 bases and 4 bases, in that order; junction bases with no gene match: 21. CDR3 length: 20 amino acids. DNA for the CDR3: TGCGCCAGCAGCTTCAGTTGGGTTCCGCTAGGACAGGGGTCTGGAGAGACCCAGTACTTC. Residues: CASSFSWVPLGQGSGETQYF.

This clone was found once. The chain joins TRBV2 to TRBJ1-1, with 9 bases identical to TRBD1. CDR1 is SNHLY and CDR2 is FYNNEI in the germline V gene. The CDR3 length is 16 residues. Trimming took 4 bases from V and 4 from J; bases not matched to a gene: 10. Written as DNA, the CDR3 is TGTGCCAGCAGTGGGACAACAGGGGGCGTGGGCACTGAAGCTTTCTTT. Its translation is CASSGTTGGVGTEAFF. Full variable domain (remainder filled in from reference TRBV2 and TRBJ1-1): EPEVTQTPSHQVTQMGQEVILRCVPISNHLYFYWYRQILGQKVEFLVSFYNNEISEKSEIFDDQFSVERPDGSNFTLKIRSTKLEDSAMYFCASSGTTGGVGTEAFFGQGTRLTVV.

This clone has ten or more counts. This chain connects TRBV5-1 to TRBJ1-1; 7 positions match TRBD1. The CDR3 has 15 residues. Germline trimming cut 0 bases from V and 2 bases from J; bases unmatched to any gene: 4. Germline-derived CDR1 and CDR2 are SGHRS and YFSETQ. The CDR3 sequence is CASSLEGTANTEAFF. The CDR3 coding sequence is TGCGCCAGCAGCTTGGAAGGGACAGCCAACACTGAAGCTTTCTTT.

This clone was counted a few times. The chain employs TRBV30 and TRBJ1-1; D remains ambiguous. V lost 2 bases and J 8 bases, leaving 12 bases between the germline ends. CDR3 length: 12 amino acids. Germline values: CDR1 GTSNPN, CDR2 SVGIG (reference sequence). The CDR3: CAWSMTGIEAFF. The DNA of the CDR3 is TGTGCCTGGAGTATGACGGGGATAGAAGCTTTCTTT.

The chain is built from TRBV5-1 and TRBJ1-2, with no clear D. The germline V and J ends were trimmed by 4 bases and 6 bases, with 19 bases remaining between them. The CDR3 has 15 amino acids. The germline V gene has CDR1 SGHRS and CDR2 YFSETQ. CDR3 protein: CASSAQIMGSNGYTF. CDR3 bases: TGCGCCAGCAGCGCACAAATAATGGGGAGTAATGGCTACACCTTC.

V gene TRBV6-4 combines with J gene TRBJ1-1; D ambiguous. CDR1 and CDR2 (germline): MRHNA, SNTAGT. This CDR3 is 13 amino acids long. Trimming removed 2 bases at V and 0 bases at J, with 4 bases between. The DNA for the CDR3 is TGTGCCAGCAGTGACCAATTGAACACTGAAGCTTTCTTT. This translates into CASSDQLNTEAFF.

V and J are TRBV28 and TRBJ2-1, with unresolved D. CDR3 size: 12 residues. CDR1 is MDHEN and CDR2 is SYDVKM in the germline V gene. V lost 0 bases and J 7 bases, leaving 4 bases between the germline ends. Here the CDR3 reads CASSLWRNEQFF. The CDR3 bases are TGTGCCAGCAGTTTATGGAGGAATGAGCAGTTCTTC.

This clone appeared a few times. The CDR3 nucleotides are TGTGCCAGCAGTCAGGGGTTAGGCACCTACGAGCAGTACTTC. This encodes CASSQGLGTYEQYF. This chain joins TRBV6-5 and TRBJ2-7; possibly TRBD1 for D (6 bases). Trimming cost V 5 bases and J 2 bases, with 13 bases left between them. The CDR3 loop spans 14 amino acids. Germline CDR1 MNHEY, CDR2 SVGAGI.

This clone came up a few times. The rearrangement links TRBV28 to TRBJ1-5, with no clear D. The CDR3 is 14 residues long. V was pared by 5 bases and J by 4 bases, with 12 bases between. CDR1 and CDR2 (germline): MDHEN, SYDVKM. This CDR3 is CASSRGSQNQPQHF. The DNA of the CDR3 is TGTGCCAGCAGTCGCGGGTCCCAAAATCAGCCCCAGCATTTT.

CDR3 DNA sequence: TGTGCCAGCAGCGTCCTGCTGAAGGATGAGCAGTTCTTC. This translates into CASSVLLKDEQFF. V usage is TRBV9 and J usage is TRBJ2-1; D remains unclear. Trimming took off 2 bases at V and 8 bases at J, with 11 bases between the two ends. CDR1 SGDLS and CDR2 YYNGEE come from the germline V gene. This CDR3 has 13 residues.

This clone was counted between two and nine times. The chain links TRBV28 to TRBJ1-2; TRBD1 might be the D (6 bases). In germline, CDR1 is MDHEN, CDR2 SYDVKM. The V end was cut by 1 base, the J end by 6 bases, with 12 bases between. The CDR3 runs to 14 residues. CDR3 bases: TGTGCCAGCAGTTTATCTGACAGGTTAAATGGCTACACCTTC. This codes for CASSLSDRLNGYTF.

Notes on this clone: Other DNA sequences within the sample encode an identical CDR3. J is TRBJ2-7 and V is TRBV5-4, with 11 bases lining up with TRBD2. CDR1 is SGHNT, CDR2 YYREEE, per germline (reference sequence). The CDR3 loop spans 15 amino acids. Trimming cost V 4 bases and J 0 bases; bases outside gene matches: 3. Here the CDR3 reads CASSRGTSGSYEQYF. In DNA form, the CDR3 reads TGTGCCAGCAGCCGCGGGACTAGCGGCTCCTACGAGCAGTACTTC.

V usage is TRBV18 and J usage is TRBJ2-7; D may be TRBD2 (5 bases). The V gene lost 4 bases and the J gene lost 7 bases, with 14 bases spanning the gap. In germline, CDR1 is KGHSH, CDR2 LQKENI. There are 13 residues in the CDR3. CDR3 amino acids: CASSLHTTGEQYF. The CDR3 DNA sequence: TGTGCCAGCTCACTCCATACTACGGGAGAGCAGTACTTC.

This clone has at least ten counts. V usage is TRBV21-1 and J usage is TRBJ1-1; the D call of TRBD1 is as the table states it, not checked on the DNA. TRBV21-1 is a listed pseudogene. CDR3 length equals 13 residues. DNA for the CDR3: TGTGCCAGCCTGGGACAGGAAAACACTGAAGCTTTCTTT. Protein sequence: CASLGQENTEAFF.

This rearrangement joins TRBV4-2 to TRBJ2-3; 7 bases line up with TRBD2. Germline V CDR1 and CDR2: LGHNA, YNFKEQ. The V and J ends lost 1 base and 2 bases, in that order; junction bases with no gene match: 6. There are 16 residues in the CDR3. This CDR3 reads CASSQAPSGPTDTQYF. The CDR3 DNA reads as TGTGCCAGCAGCCAAGCCCCTAGCGGCCCCACAGATACGCAGTATTTT.

This rearrangement joins TRBV20-1 to TRBJ2-1; D remains unclear. CDR1 and CDR2 from the germline V gene are DFQATT and SNEGSKA (reference sequence). This CDR3 contains 11 residues. With 3 bases removed from V and 8 bases from J, the gap between germline ends came to 8 bases. The DNA of the CDR3 is TGCAGTGCTAGTAAGCGAGATGAGCAGTTCTTC. Protein product: CSASKRDEQFF.

The CDR3 coding sequence is TGCGCCAGCAGCTTTAGTCTAGGTGGGGCCAACGTCCTGACTTTC. Its translation: CASSFSLGGANVLTF. The chain recombines TRBV5-1 with TRBJ2-6; the D is unclear. CDR1 is SGHRS and CDR2 is YFSETQ in the germline V gene. V was clipped by 2 bases and J by 3 bases, with 9 bases between them. The CDR3 sequence is 15 residues long.

The CDR3 coding sequence is TGTGCCATCGGGAGGTCAGATACGCAGTATTTT. Protein product: CAIGRSDTQYF. This chain links TRBV10-3 with TRBJ2-3; tentative D call: TRBD2 (6 bases). There are 11 residues in the CDR3. V shed 8 bases and J shed 4 bases, with 7 bases lying between them. Looked up from germline, CDR1 is ENHRY and CDR2 is SYGVKD.

The chain couples TRBV6-1 to TRBJ2-1, with TRBD1 matching 7 bases. Germline lookup yields CDR1 MNHNS and CDR2 SASEGT. J lost 3 bases, V lost 3 bases, and 2 bases had no gene match. The CDR3 has 14 amino acids. CDR3: CASSETGIYNEQFF. The CDR3 DNA sequence: TGTGCCAGCAGTGAGACAGGGATCTACAATGAGCAGTTCTTC.

This clone has a handful of counts. The same CDR3 arises from other DNA sequences in this sample as well. V gene TRBV30 combines with J gene TRBJ1-2, with D possibly being TRBD1 (6 bases). The germline V gene encodes CDR1 GTSNPN and CDR2 SVGIG (reference sequence). V was shortened by 0 bases and J by 4 bases, with 9 bases between the two germline ends. The CDR3 contains 13 residues. This CDR3 is CAWSVGGTYGYTF. Written as DNA, the CDR3 is TGTGCCTGGAGTGTAGGGGGAACCTATGGCTACACCTTC.

The chain recombines TRBV7-9 with TRBJ2-2; no definite D call. There are 13 residues in the CDR3. Germline values: CDR1 SEHNR, CDR2 FQNEAQ (reference sequence). Deletions cut 7 bases from V and 8 bases from J, with 14 bases between. The CDR3 DNA sequence: TGTGCCAGCACCCGACTGAAGGCGGGGGAGCTGTTTTTT. It translates to CASTRLKAGELFF.

This chain uses TRBV5-1 with TRBJ2-2; 7 nucleotides match TRBD1. The CDR3 has 15 amino acids. Losses at the gene ends were 3 bases for V and 1 base for J; bases not matched to a gene: 3. The germline V gene has CDR1 SGHRS and CDR2 YFSETQ. CDR3 DNA: TGCGCCAGCAGCTGGACAGGTTTGAACACCGGGGAGCTGTTTTTT. Protein product: CASSWTGLNTGELFF.

The chain joins TRBV7-9 to TRBJ1-2; perhaps TRBD1 as D (5 bases). The ends were cut back, 5 bases at V and 7 bases at J, with 11 bases in the middle. Germline values: CDR1 SEHNR, CDR2 FQNEAQ (reference sequence). The CDR3 extends over 12 amino acids. CDR3 region: CASSPHGGGYTF. The CDR3 DNA reads TGTGCCAGCAGCCCGCATGGGGGTGGCTACACCTTC.

The chain is built from TRBV5-1 and TRBJ2-2; 7 bases fit TRBD2. V lost 0 bases and J lost 4; bases outside the gene matches: 15. This CDR3 comprises 19 residues. Per germline, CDR1 SGHRS and CDR2 YFSETQ. The CDR3 loop is CASSLGAVGGSTRTGELFF. CDR3 nucleotide sequence: TGCGCCAGCAGCTTGGGGGCTGTCGGCGGGAGTACGCGCACCGGGGAGCTGTTTTTT.

The CDR3 coding sequence is TGTGCCAGCAGCCAAGTTTGGGGACAGGGAGGGAATGAGCAGTTCTTC. It is translated as CASSQVWGQGGNEQFF. The chain has TRBV14 and TRBJ2-1; 9 bases map to TRBD1. Germline loops: CDR1 SGHDN, CDR2 FVKESK. V dropped 1 base and J dropped 7; count of bases not matched to a gene: 8. The CDR3 extends over 16 amino acids. The variable domain in full, completed from reference TRBV14 and TRBJ2-1, reads EAGVTQFPSHSVIEKGQTVTLRCDPISGHDNLYWYRRVMGKEIKFLLHFVKESKQDESGMPNNRFLAERTGGTYSTLKVQPAELEDSGVYFCASSQVWGQGGNEQFFGPGTRLTVL.

The rearrangement links TRBV25-1 to TRBJ2-2; D may be TRBD2 (5 bases). The CDR3 is 12 residues long. With 5 bases removed from V and 7 bases from J, the gap between germline ends came to 8 bases. The germline V gene encodes CDR1 MGHDK and CDR2 SYGVNS. The CDR3 bases are TGTGCCAGCAGTAGGGAGTTCGGGGAGCTGTTTTTT. Its protein product is CASSREFGELFF.

This chain joins TRBV5-1 and TRBJ2-1, with 12 bases matching TRBD1. The CDR3 runs to 19 residues. CDR1 and CDR2 from the germline V gene are SGHRS and YFSETQ. Unmatched junction bases numbered 18, after V lost 5 bases and J lost 6 bases. The CDR3 here is CASRRTAQPGQGAINEQFF. The DNA for the CDR3 is TGCGCCAGCAGACGAACTGCACAACCGGGACAGGGGGCTATCAATGAGCAGTTCTTC.

In its sample, this clone was seen a few times. This chain uses TRBV11-2 with TRBJ1-1; 7 bases align to TRBD1. Trimming cost V 1 base and J 11 bases; bases outside gene matches: 4. The CDR3 has 12 residues. The germline V gene has CDR1 SGHAT and CDR2 FQNNGV. The CDR3 coding sequence is TGTGCCAGCAGCTTAGGACAGGGACGGGCTTTCTTT. This translates into CASSLGQGRAFF.

Only a few counts were recorded for this clone. The chain joins TRBV30 to TRBJ1-6; 7 bases align to TRBD1. The V segment lost 1 base and the J segment 13 bases; nucleotides outside the gene matches: 13. Looked up from germline, CDR1 is GTSNPN and CDR2 is SVGIG (reference sequence). The CDR3 runs to 15 residues. CDR3 loop: CAWSDYDREGKPLHF. The CDR3 DNA is TGTGCCTGGAGTGATTATGACAGGGAAGGAAAGCCCCTCCACTTT.

J is TRBJ1-2 and V is TRBV7-9; D unclear. V was cut by 1 base and J by 8 bases, with 20 bases left in between. Germline V gives CDR1 SEHNR, CDR2 FQNEAQ (reference sequence). The CDR3 is 16 residues long. CDR3 DNA: TGTGCCAGCAGCTTAGATCGCCGTAGCCAGTACTCCGGCTACACCTTC. Encoded protein: CASSLDRRSQYSGYTF.

Note on this clone: One end of the junction does not line up with germline, which may come from a read error. Within the sample, other DNA sequences also encode this same CDR3. CDR3 region: CASRGQPNTEAFF. The CDR3 bases are TGTGCCAGCCGGGGGCAGCCGAACACCGAAGCCTTCTTT. V and J are TRBV19 and TRBJ1-1, with D possibly TRBD1 on 6 matching bases. Looked up from germline, CDR1 is LNHDA and CDR2 is SQIVND (reference sequence). The CDR3 is 13 amino acids.